The text below deals with one TCR beta chain. It was with previously described methods and listed TCR primers that bulk TCR libraries were made. One entry per CDR3 protein results from TCRdb running MiXCR on the PCR reads. Among 60,000 to 70,000 distinct CDR3 sequences listed, less than 20% were seen once. The V gene end was trimmed by 9 bases and the J gene end by 2 bases; junction bases not matched to a gene: 3. This CDR3 has 13 residues. The germline V gene has CDR1 WNHNN and CDR2 SYGVQD (reference sequence). These data come from a study of molecular identifiers for immune sequencing clone quantification.

The material sequenced was naive CD8+ T cells from blood, with Jurkat cell RNA spiked in. Subset: FACS-sorted CD8+CD4-CCR7+CD45RA+ naive T cells. The chain joins TRBV10-1 to TRBJ2-1, with 8 positions matching TRBD2. The clonotype originates from a human donor in good health. Some libraries in this study had Jurkat cell RNA spiked in. Here the CDR3 reads CASGLAPYNEQFF. The DNA of the CDR3 is TGCGCCAGTGGACTAGCTCCCTACAATGAGCAGTTCTTC.